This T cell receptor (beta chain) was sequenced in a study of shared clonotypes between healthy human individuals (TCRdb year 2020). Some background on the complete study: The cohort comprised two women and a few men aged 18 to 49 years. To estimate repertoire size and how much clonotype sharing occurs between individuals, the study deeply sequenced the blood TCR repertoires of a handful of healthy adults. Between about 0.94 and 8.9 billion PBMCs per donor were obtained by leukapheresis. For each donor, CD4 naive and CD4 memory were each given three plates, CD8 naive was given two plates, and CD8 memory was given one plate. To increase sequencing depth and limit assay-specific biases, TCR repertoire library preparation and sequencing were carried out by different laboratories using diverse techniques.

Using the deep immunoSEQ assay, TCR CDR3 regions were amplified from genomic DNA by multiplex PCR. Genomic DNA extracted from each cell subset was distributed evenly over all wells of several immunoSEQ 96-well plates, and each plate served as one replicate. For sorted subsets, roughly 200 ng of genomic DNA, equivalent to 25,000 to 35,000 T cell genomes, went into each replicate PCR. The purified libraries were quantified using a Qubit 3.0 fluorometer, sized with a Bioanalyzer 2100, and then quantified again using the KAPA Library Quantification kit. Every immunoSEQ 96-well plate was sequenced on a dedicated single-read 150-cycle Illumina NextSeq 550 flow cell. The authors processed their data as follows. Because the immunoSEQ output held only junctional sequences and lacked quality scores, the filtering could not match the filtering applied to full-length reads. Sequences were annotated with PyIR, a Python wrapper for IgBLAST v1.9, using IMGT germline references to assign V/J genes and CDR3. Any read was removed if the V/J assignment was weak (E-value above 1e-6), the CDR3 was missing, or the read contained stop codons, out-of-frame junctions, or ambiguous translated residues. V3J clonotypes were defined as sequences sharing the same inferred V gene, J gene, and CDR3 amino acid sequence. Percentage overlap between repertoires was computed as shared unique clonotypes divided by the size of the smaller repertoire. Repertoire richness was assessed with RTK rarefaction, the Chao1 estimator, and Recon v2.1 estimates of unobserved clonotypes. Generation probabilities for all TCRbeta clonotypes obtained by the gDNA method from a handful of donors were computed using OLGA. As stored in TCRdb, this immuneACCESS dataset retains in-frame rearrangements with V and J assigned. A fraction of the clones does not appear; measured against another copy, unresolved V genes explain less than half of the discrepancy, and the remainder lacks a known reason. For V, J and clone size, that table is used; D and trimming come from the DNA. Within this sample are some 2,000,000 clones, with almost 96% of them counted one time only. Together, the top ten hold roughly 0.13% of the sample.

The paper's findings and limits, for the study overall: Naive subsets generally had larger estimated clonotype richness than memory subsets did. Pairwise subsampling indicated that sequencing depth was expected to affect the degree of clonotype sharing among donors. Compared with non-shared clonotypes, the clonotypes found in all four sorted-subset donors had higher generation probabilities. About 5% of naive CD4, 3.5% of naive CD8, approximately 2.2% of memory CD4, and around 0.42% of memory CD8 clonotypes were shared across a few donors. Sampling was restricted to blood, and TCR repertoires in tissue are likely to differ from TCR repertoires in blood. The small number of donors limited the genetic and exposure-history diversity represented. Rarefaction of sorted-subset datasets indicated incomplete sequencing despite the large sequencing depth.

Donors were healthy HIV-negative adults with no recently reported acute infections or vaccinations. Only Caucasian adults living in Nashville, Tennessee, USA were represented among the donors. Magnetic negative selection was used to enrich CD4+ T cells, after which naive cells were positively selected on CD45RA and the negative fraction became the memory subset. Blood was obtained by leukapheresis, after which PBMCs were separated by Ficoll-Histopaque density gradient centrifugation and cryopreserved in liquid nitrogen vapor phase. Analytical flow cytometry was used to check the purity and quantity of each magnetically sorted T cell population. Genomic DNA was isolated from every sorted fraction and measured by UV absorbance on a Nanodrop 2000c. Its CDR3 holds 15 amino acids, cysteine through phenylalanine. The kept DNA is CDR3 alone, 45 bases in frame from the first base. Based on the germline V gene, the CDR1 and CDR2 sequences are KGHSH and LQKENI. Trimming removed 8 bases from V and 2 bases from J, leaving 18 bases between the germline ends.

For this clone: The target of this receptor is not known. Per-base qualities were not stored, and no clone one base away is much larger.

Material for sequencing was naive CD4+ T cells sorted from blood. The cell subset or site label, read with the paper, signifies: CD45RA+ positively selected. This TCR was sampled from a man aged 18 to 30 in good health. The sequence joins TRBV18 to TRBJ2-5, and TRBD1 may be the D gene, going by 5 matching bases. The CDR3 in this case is CASNLVGPGQETQYF. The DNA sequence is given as TGTGCCAGCAATCTGGTGGGGCCCGGGCAAGAGACCCAGTACTTC.